A single sample gave rise to the 14 T cell receptor beta chains below, sequenced in a study of early T cells in non-severe SARS-CoV-2 infection. Each CDR3 protein is one row after TCRdb ran MiXCR on the 5' RACE reads. The sample yields some 48,000 distinct CDR3 sequences, around 13% seen once. Sequencing was done on a sample of whole blood. The receptors come from an adult who was a healthcare worker with PCR-confirmed SARS-CoV-2 infection or an uninfected control (not recorded which).

This clonotype was seen more than once but under ten times. The chain employs TRBV3-1 and TRBJ2-5; D is possibly TRBD1 or TRBD2 (5 bases each). The CDR3 length is 14 residues. Germline CDR1 LGHDT, CDR2 YNNKEL (reference sequence). The germline V and J ends were trimmed by 0 bases and 4 bases, with 9 bases remaining between them. The CDR3 DNA is TGTGCCAGCAGCCAAGACCCGGGGCGAGAGACCCAGTACTTC. Translated: CASSQDPGRETQYF.

At least ten counts were recorded for this clonotype. V gene TRBV20-1 combines with J gene TRBJ2-3; 10 bases match TRBD2. CDR1 is DFQATT, CDR2 SNEGSKA, per germline (reference sequence). The V and J ends lost 0 bases and 3 bases, in that order; junction bases with no gene match: 9. CDR3 length equals 17 residues. The CDR3 nucleotides are TGCAGTGCTAGAGATCGGGTAGCGGGGGGTCAAACAGATACGCAGTATTTT. It codes for CSARDRVAGGQTDTQYF.

A few counts support this clonotype. The chain has TRBV6-1 and TRBJ2-3; perhaps TRBD2 as D (5 bases). Germline CDR1 reads MNHNS; CDR2 reads SASEGT. The CDR3 sequence is 15 residues long. V lost 4 bases and J 5 bases, leaving 16 bases between the germline ends. CDR3 coding DNA: TGTGCCAGCAGTGGAGGTGGGAGTGGCAAAGATACGCAGTATTTT. Translating gives CASSGGGSGKDTQYF.

This clonotype has at least ten counts. The chain is built from TRBV5-1 and TRBJ2-7, with TRBD1 identical over 7 bases. CDR1 and CDR2 (germline): SGHRS, YFSETQ. V dropped 3 bases and J dropped 1; count of bases not matched to a gene: 13. The CDR3 totals 17 residues. The CDR3 loop reads CASSSHTLQGMSYEQYF. The CDR3 DNA follows: TGCGCCAGCAGCTCGCACACTCTACAGGGGATGTCCTACGAGCAGTACTTC. Together with reference TRBV5-1 and TRBJ2-7, the CDR3 gives the full variable domain: KAGVTQTPRYLIKTRGQQVTLSCSPISGHRSVSWYQQTPGQGLQFLFEYFSETQRNKGNFPGRFSGRQFSNSRSEMNVSTLELGDSALYLCASSSHTLQGMSYEQYFGPGTRLTVT.

This clonotype was seen just once. The rearrangement links TRBV29-1 to TRBJ2-3; 7 bases align to TRBD1. J was trimmed by 0 bases and V by 6 bases; bases with no gene match: 12. Germline V CDR1 and CDR2: SQVTM, ANQGSEA. The CDR3 extends over 16 amino acids. The CDR3 is CSVNPGQPSSTDTQYF. CDR3 in DNA: TGCAGCGTGAACCCGGGACAGCCGTCTAGCACAGATACGCAGTATTTT.

This clonotype was detected many times. The chain joins TRBV3-1 to TRBJ2-1, with D perhaps TRBD2 (6 bases). Germline CDR1 reads LGHDT; CDR2 reads YNNKEL (reference sequence). The CDR3 contains 16 residues. V shed 3 bases and J shed 0 bases, with 12 bases lying between them. CDR3 DNA: TGTGCCAGCAGCCAGGGGGGAACCAGCTCCTACAATGAGCAGTTCTTC. As protein: CASSQGGTSSYNEQFF.

About this clonotype itself: One base away lies a much larger clone, so this may be a sequencing read error. V usage is TRBV7-9 and J usage is TRBJ2-5; either TRBD1 or TRBD2 may supply D (5 bases each). Looked up from germline, CDR1 is SEHNR and CDR2 is FQNEAQ (reference sequence). The CDR3 is 14 amino acids. The germline V and J ends were trimmed by 7 bases and 5 bases, with 17 bases remaining between them. Here the CDR3 reads CASTQEARDETQYF. The CDR3 DNA follows: TGTGCCAGCACCCAGGAGGCCAGGGATGAGACCCAGTACTTC.

This clonotype appeared many times. This chain joins TRBV29-1 and TRBJ1-2; 8 nucleotides match TRBD1. The junction had 1 base not matched to a gene; V was cut back by 6 bases and J by 4 bases. Per germline, CDR1 SQVTM and CDR2 ANQGSEA. The CDR3 runs to 11 residues. For the CDR3, the DNA is TGCAGCGTGGACAGGGCCTATGGCTACACCTTC. The encoded protein is CSVDRAYGYTF.

This clonotype was seen at least ten times. The V and J genes are TRBV6-1 and TRBJ2-3; 10 bases fit TRBD1. CDR3 length equals 15 residues. V trimming: 6 bases; J trimming: 3 bases; junction bases outside the gene matches: 6. From germline, CDR1 is MNHNS and CDR2 SASEGT. CDR3 sequence: CASRVDRGRTDTQYF. The DNA of the CDR3 is TGTGCCAGCAGAGTGGACAGGGGGAGAACAGATACGCAGTATTTT.

V usage is TRBV2 and J usage is TRBJ2-5, with D possibly being TRBD1 (6 bases). Trimming removed 5 bases from V and 4 bases from J, with 14 bases in between. CDR1 SNHLY and CDR2 FYNNEI come from the germline V gene. The CDR3 length is 14 residues. The DNA of the CDR3 is TGTGCCAGCAGTCTCCAGGGGCTTGGAGAGACCCAGTACTTC. Its protein product is CASSLQGLGETQYF. The full variable domain, its missing parts supplied by reference TRBV2 and TRBJ2-5, is EPEVTQTPSHQVTQMGQEVILRCVPISNHLYFYWYRQILGQKVEFLVSFYNNEISEKSEIFDDQFSVERPDGSNFTLKIRSTKLEDSAMYFCASSLQGLGETQYFGPGTRLLVL.

V and J are TRBV29-1 and TRBJ1-2, with 8 bases aligning to TRBD1. The CDR3 runs 11 residues. Trimming at V came to 7 bases and at J to 4 bases, leaving 2 bases not matched to a gene. Germline V gene data show CDR1 as SQVTM and CDR2 as ANQGSEA. CDR3 sequence: CSAGTGYGYTF. The DNA for the CDR3 is TGCAGCGCCGGGACAGGCTATGGCTACACCTTC.

The V call is TRBV7-9, the J call TRBJ2-3, with 11 bases lining up with TRBD2. The germline V gene has CDR1 SEHNR and CDR2 FQNEAQ (reference sequence). With V trimmed by 5 bases and J by 4 bases, 11 bases remained unmatched. The CDR3 loop spans 17 amino acids. CDR3 nucleotide sequence: TGTGCCAGCAGCCCTAACAGGGGACTAGCGGAGGCAGATACGCAGTATTTT. Its translation: CASSPNRGLAEADTQYF.

This chain uses TRBV2 with TRBJ2-5; D unresolved. The CDR3 length is 14 residues. CDR1 is SNHLY and CDR2 is FYNNEI in the germline V gene. V was clipped by 1 base and J by 1 base, with 7 bases between them. The CDR3 here is CASSEGRSQETQYF. The DNA of the CDR3 is TGTGCCAGCAGTGAAGGACGATCCCAAGAGACCCAGTACTTC.

In regard to this clonotype: A clone one base away is much larger, so this may be a read error. The V gene is TRBV6-1, the J gene TRBJ2-7; D is perhaps TRBD1 (5 bases). The CDR3 consists of 13 residues. Germline V gene sequence: CDR1 MNHNS, CDR2 SASEGT. CDR3 coding DNA: TGTGCCAGCAGAACGACAGCTACCTACGTGCAGTACTTC. Protein: CASRTTATYVQYF.